This T cell receptor beta chain emerged from a study of Graves' ophthalmopathy and Graves' hyperthyroidism. In the study overall: There was a collection of peripheral blood at initial diagnosis, before any treatment.

The CDR3 is 15 amino acids. Germline values: CDR1 MRHNA, CDR2 SNTAGT. V lost 0 bases and J 2 bases, leaving 10 bases between the germline ends. Hyperthyroidism showing no ophthalmopathy within 18 months of follow-up was stable. Patients were left out if they had other autoimmune diseases, uncontrolled infections, pregnancy or lactation. The PBMCs were taken from approximately 9.7 ml of fresh peripheral blood. This clonotype was recorded many times. Amplified material comprised TCR beta CDR3 regions derived from RNA transcripts. The first-round RT-PCR employed HTBI primers together with the Qiagen OneStep RT-PCR kit. A multiplex PCR was then performed as the second round. MiXCR, applied by TCRdb to the multiplex PCR reads, yields one record per CDR3 protein. The sample carries hundreds of thousands of distinct CDR3 sequences, approximately 21% recorded once.

This rearrangement joins TRBV6-4 to TRBJ1-2, with D perhaps matching TRBD1 (6 bases). The source material was peripheral blood. This sequence originates from a woman aged 18 to 35 with stable Graves' hyperthyroidism. Some clones in this sample may be carry-over from other donors' samples. The CDR3 spells CASSDSAGANYGYTF. In DNA form, the CDR3 reads TGTGCCAGCAGTGACTCGGCAGGGGCCAACTATGGCTACACCTTC.